This T cell receptor (beta chain) is drawn from a study of post-analysis software for immune sequencing data. The TCR beta cDNA libraries contained unique molecular identifiers. TCRdb ran MiXCR on the PCR reads and lists one entry per CDR3 protein. Of hundreds of thousands of distinct CDR3 sequences in the sample, 55% to 70% were seen once. Overall study findings and caveats: Five or six TRBV segments (TRBV5-6, TRBV5-1 and TRBV20-1 among them) occurred more frequently in patients than in controls.

V shed 6 bases and J 3 bases; nucleotides not matched to a gene: 11. This CDR3 is 15 amino acids long. CDR1 is SQVTM and CDR2 is ANQGSEA in the germline V gene. Note on this clonotype: The target antigen is unknown.

The specimen was blood. The receptor was derived from a girl aged 2 to 9 with multiple sclerosis. This chain connects TRBV29-1 to TRBJ2-3, with 8 bases matching TRBD2. CDR3 region: CSVRRGGPLTDTQYF. CDR3 DNA sequence: TGCAGCGTACGCCGCGGGGGGCCCCTTACAGATACGCAGTATTTT.